The present entry profiles one T cell receptor (beta chain) with its context. Its antigen is not known. The authors isolated at least 7 million PBMCs per sample. The V end was cut by 4 bases, the J end by 10 bases, with 14 bases between. The CDR3 consists of 13 residues. CDR1 SGHTA and CDR2 FQGNSA come from the germline V gene. This entry belongs to a study of blood T cells in healthy people across ages. Whole-study results and caveats: TCR beta diversity tracked closely with naive T cell percentage. Possibly confounding the expanded clonotype changes was the fact that donor CMV status was unknown.

PCR was performed a second time for about 7 to 11 cycles using a sample-barcoded 5' primer and a J-beta primer mix. Sequencing of every sample gave 2.5 million or more CDR3-containing paired-end reads. From the 5' RACE reads, TCRdb called clonotypes with MiXCR, one entry per CDR3 protein. In the table there are 2 million or so distinct CDR3 sequences, around half of which are singletons. Sequencing used blood. The chain carries TRBV7-2 and TRBJ2-4; TRBD1 might be the D (6 bases). The sequence came from a woman between 40 and 50 years old in good health. CDR3 coding DNA: TGTGCCAGCAGCTCGCAACAGGGATCGATTCAGTACTTC. This gives the protein CASSSQQGSIQYF.